The clone carrying this T cell receptor beta chain was counted between two and nine times. Its antigen is as yet unknown. This CDR3 contains 16 residues. Deletions cut 3 bases from V and 6 bases from J, with 18 bases between. Germline V gene data show CDR1 as MDHEN and CDR2 as SYDVKM. This entry is derived from a study of response to subunit inactivated influenza vaccine. Notes on the study in general: Researchers suggested that each seasonal influenza vaccination recruits few new T cells.

TCRdb independently ran MiXCR on the RT-PCR reads; one entry per CDR3 protein. The repertoire consists of more than 400,000 distinct CDR3 sequences, with around 7.7% occurring once and the leading ten covering roughly 14%. J is TRBJ2-1 and V is TRBV28; tentative D call: TRBD2 (5 bases). The clonotype comes from a man aged 50 to 75 who received an inactivated influenza vaccine. Sequenced material: PBMCs from blood, taken 23 to 25 months after vaccination. CDR3 in DNA: TGTGCCAGCAGTTTGGCTGCTAGCAGAAACCTCAATGAGCAGTTCTTC. This encodes CASSLAASRNLNEQFF. Variable domain in full (rest from reference TRBV28 and TRBJ2-1): DVKVTQSSRYLVKRTGEKVFLECVQDMDHENMFWYRQDPGLGLRLIYFSYDVKMKEKGDIPEGYSVSREKKERFSLILESASTNQTSMYLCASSLAASRNLNEQFFGPGTRLTVL.